A selection of T cell receptor beta chains follows, all from one sample in a study of blood T cell repertoires in COVID-19. Libraries were prepared by immunoSEQ multiplex PCR; TCRdb keeps only in-frame clonotypes and omits some of them. The table includes approximately 230,000 clones, 85% to 90% detected once. Sequencing was done on a sample of PBMCs or T cells enriched from blood (not recorded which). The receptor source for this set is a woman in her thirties who had recovered from COVID-19. CDR3s leave out the opening cysteine and the closing phenylalanine or tryptophan.

>TRBJ1-6|TRBV4-1
ASSPTGTHKSSYNSPLH
>TRBJ2-1|TRBV11-2
ASSSTGLYNEQF
>TRBJ1-5|TRBV2
ASSFAPGQSRPQH
>TRBJ1-4|TRBV4-3
ASSRLGGTKEKLF
>TRBJ1-1|TRBV7-6
ASSLASSRNPYTEAF
>TRBJ2-1|TRBV7-9
ASRSNSIDPYNEQF
>TRBJ2-5|TRBV7-9
ASSQPRLAGGWGGETQY
>TRBJ1-6|TRBV5-8
ASSPRVGQGYAALH
>TRBJ2-7|TRBV4-3
ASSRKVGGAGEQY
>TRBJ2-1|TRBV7-6
ASSLIAGGRNEQF
>TRBJ2-3|TRBV7-2
ASSFTGGYTDTQY
>TRBJ2-7|TRBV30
AWSVRTTYEQY
>TRBJ1-1|TRBV18
ASSPGGLNTEAF
>TRBJ2-3|TRBV14
ASSRVTDTQY
>TRBJ1-2|TRBV25-1
ASSDQRDRGYSRYGYT
>TRBJ2-5|TRBV7-2
ASSLHPGTSQETQY
>TRBJ2-3|TRBV9
ASSPRTGLADTQY
>TRBJ1-3|TRBV4-2
ASSQVGQASSGNTIY
>TRBJ2-5|TRBV24-1
ATSDLRTGGQETQY
>TRBJ2-3|TRBV19
ASSTTSGSTDTQY
>TRBJ1-1|TRBV7-2
ASSPQTGGWNTEAF
>TRBJ2-7|TRBV10-3
AISGGDRRNYEQY
>TRBJ2-7|TRBV20-1
SASESARAEQY
>TRBJ2-7|TRBV20-1
SAELDPTQY
>TRBJ2-2|TRBV2
ASSLSGTGVAGELF
>TRBJ2-5|TRBV28
ASSLFRGLGETQY
>TRBJ1-6|TRBV28
ASRYSRGGNSPLH
>TRBJ1-5|TRBV18
ASSGRSNQPQH
>TRBJ2-5|TRBV3-1/TRBV3-2
ASSQRQETQY
>TRBJ2-5|TRBV10-3
AISDDTRTSGSSETQY
>TRBJ1-2|TRBV5-1
ASSLDSTYGYT
>TRBJ1-2|TRBV19
ASSIGLGYT
>TRBJ2-3|TRBV9
ASSVSPGGEDTQY
>TRBJ1-6|TRBV4-1
ASSLRDRAENSPLH
>TRBJ1-2|TRBV19
ASSSRQVYGYT
>TRBJ1-1|TRBV9
ASSPRGGNTEAF